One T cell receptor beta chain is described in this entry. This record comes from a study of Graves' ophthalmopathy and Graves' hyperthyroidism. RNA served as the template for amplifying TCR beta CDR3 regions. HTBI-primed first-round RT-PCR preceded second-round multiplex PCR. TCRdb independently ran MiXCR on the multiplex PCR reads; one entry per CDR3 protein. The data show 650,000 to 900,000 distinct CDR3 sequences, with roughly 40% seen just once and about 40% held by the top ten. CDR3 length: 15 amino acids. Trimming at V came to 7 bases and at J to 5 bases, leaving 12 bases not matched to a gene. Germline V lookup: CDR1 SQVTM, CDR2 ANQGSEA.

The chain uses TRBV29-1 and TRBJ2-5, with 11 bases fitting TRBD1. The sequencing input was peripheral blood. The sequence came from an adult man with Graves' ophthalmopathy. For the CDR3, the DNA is TGCAGCGCCGGTAGTAGGACAGGGGGCTTGGAGACCCAGTACTTC. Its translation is CSAGSRTGGLETQYF.